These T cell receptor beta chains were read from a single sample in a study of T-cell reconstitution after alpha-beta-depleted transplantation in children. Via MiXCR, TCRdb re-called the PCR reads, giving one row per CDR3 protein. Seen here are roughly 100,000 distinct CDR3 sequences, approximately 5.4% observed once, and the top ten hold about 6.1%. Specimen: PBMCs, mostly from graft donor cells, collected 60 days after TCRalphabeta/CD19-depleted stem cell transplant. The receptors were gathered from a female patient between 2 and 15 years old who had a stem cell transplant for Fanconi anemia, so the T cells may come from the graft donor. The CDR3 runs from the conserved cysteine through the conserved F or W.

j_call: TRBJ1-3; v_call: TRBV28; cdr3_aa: CASSSVNTIYF
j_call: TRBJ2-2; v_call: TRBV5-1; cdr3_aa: CASSLVGYRDAGELFF
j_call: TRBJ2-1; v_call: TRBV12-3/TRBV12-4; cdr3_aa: CASSPTSAHNEQFF
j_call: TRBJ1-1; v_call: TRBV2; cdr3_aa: CASSEWGHGNTEAFF
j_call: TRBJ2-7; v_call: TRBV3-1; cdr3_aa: CASSPAPKGAYEQYF
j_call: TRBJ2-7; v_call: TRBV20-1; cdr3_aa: CSAPNRQVVGQGLDEQYF
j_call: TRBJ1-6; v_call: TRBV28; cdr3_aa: CASSLSGGHNNSPLHF
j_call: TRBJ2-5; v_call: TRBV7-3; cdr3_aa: CASSLIPGLGQETQYF
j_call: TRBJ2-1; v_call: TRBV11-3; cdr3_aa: CASSPRQTTYNEQFF
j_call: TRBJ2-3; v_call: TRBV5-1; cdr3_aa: CASSSGLAGGTSTDTQYF
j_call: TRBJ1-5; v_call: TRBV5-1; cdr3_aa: CASSLTGNNQPQHF
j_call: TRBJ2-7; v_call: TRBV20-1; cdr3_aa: CSANQPGTAAYEQYF
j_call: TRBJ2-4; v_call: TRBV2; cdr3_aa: CASTRTGVDIQYF
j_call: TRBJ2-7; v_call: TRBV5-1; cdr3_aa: CASSSSLASAGYFYEQYF
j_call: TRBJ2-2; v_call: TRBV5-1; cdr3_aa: CASIGSMVPGELFF
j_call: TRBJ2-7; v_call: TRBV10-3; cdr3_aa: CAINPGLGAGQYF
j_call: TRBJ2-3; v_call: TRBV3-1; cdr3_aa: CASSQRGGADTQYF
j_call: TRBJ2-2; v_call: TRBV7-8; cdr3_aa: CASSLPLAGAGTGELFF
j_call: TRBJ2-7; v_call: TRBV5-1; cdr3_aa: CASSLMRDRFGIYEQYF
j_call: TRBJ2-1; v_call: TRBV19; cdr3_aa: CASRDTGGYSSYNEQFF
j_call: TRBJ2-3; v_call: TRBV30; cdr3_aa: CAWSVVAGGVTDTQYF
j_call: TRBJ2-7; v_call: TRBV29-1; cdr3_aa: CSVLTYRTGFRHEQYF
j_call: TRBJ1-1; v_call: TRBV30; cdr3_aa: CAWRPRGLNAEAFF
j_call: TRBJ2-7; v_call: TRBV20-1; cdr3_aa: CSAHYSYEQYF
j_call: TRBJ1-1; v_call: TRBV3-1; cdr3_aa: CASSQELRGGFKNTEAFF
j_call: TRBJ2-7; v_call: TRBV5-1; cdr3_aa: CASSLELGEQYF
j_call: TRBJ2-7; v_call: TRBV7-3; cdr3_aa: CASSLNPSYEQYF
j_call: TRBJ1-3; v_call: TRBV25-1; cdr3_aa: CASSEIFGVAGNTIYF
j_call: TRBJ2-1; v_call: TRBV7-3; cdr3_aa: CASSFFGGSSYNEQFF
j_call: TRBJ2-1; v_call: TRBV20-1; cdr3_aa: CSALDRGPYNEQFF
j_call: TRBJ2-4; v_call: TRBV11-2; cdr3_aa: CASSLGNIQYF
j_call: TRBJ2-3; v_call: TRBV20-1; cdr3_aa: CSARGQGTDTQYF
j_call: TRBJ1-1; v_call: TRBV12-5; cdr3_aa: CASGLGHRAFF
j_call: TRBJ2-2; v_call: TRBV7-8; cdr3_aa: CASSEGLAGAFPNTGELFF
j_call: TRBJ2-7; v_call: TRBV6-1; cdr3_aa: CASRPLSGLSSYEQYF
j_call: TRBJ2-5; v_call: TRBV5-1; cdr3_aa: CASSLRTGQETQYF
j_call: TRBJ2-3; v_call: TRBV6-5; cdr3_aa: CASSYPRLAGKGTDTQYF